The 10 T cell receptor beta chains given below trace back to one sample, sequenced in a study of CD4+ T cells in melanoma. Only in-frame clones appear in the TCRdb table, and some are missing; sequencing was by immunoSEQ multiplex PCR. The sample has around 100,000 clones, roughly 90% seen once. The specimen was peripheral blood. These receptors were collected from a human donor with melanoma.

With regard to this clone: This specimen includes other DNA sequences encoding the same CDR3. The CDR3 coding sequence is TGTGCCAGCAGTCTCTATATGAACACTGAAGCTTTCTTT. It translates to CASSLYMNTEAFF. The J gene is TRBJ1-1, the V gene TRBV2; D not resolved. Germline CDR1 is SNHLY and CDR2 is FYNNEI. Trimming took 5 bases from V and 0 from J, leaving 7 bases between them. The CDR3 loop spans 13 amino acids.

The CDR3 sequence: CASSPSVIPYEQYF. CDR3 nucleotide sequence: TGTGCCAGCAGCCCGTCGGTAATCCCCTACGAGCAGTACTTC. The gene calls are TRBV7-2 and TRBJ2-7; no definite D call. Germline loops: CDR1 SGHTA, CDR2 FQGNSA. This CDR3 contains 14 residues. Between the trimmed V and J ends, which lost 5 bases and 2 bases, there was a span of 13 bases.

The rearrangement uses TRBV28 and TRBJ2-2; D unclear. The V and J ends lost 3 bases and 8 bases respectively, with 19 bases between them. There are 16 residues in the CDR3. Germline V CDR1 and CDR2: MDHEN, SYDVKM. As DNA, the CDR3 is TGTGCCAGCAGTTTCTCGGGTAGCCCCCACCCAGGGGAGCTGTTTTTT. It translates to CASSFSGSPHPGELFF.

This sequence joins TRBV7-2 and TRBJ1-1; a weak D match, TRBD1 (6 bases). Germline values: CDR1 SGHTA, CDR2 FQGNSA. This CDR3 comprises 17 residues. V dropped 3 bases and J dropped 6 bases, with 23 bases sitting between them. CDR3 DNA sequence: TGTGCCAGCAGCTTGGAGGCAGGGGATTCAGTGGGGGCTGAAGCTTTCTTT. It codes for CASSLEAGDSVGAEAFF.

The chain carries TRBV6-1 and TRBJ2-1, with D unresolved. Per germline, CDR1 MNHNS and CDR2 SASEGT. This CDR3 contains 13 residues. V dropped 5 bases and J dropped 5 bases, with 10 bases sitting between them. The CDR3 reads CASSQRWDNEQFF. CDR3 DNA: TGTGCCAGCAGTCAGAGGTGGGACAATGAGCAGTTCTTC.

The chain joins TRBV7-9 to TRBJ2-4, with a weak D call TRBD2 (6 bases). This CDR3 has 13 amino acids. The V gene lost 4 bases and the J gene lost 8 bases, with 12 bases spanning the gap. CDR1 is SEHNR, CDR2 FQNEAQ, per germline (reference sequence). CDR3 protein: CASSSSPGDIQYF. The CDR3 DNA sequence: TGTGCCAGCAGCTCTTCCCCGGGGGACATTCAGTACTTC. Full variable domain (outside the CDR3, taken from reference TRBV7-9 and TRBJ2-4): DTGVSQNPRHKITKRGQNVTFRCDPISEHNRLYWYRQTLGQGPEFLTYFQNEAQLEKSRLLSDRFSAERPKGSFSTLEIQRTEQGDSAMYLCASSSSPGDIQYFGAGTRLSVL.

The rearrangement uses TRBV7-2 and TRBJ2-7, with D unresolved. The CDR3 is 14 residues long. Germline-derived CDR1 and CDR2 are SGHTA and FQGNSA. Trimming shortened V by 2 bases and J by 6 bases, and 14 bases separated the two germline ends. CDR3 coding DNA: TGTGCCAGCAGCTTAAGTTTACTCGCGGCCGAGCAGTACTTC. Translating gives CASSLSLLAAEQYF.

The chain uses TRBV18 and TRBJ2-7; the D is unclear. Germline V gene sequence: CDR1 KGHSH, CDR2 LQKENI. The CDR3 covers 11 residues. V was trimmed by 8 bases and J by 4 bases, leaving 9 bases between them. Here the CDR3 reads CASTTEYEQYF. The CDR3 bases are TGTGCCAGCACAACAGAGTACGAGCAGTACTTC.

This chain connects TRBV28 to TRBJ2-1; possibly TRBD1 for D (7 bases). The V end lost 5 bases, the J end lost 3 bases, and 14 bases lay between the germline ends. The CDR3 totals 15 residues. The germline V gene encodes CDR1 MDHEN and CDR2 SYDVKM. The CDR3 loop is CASSGRDSLYNEQFF. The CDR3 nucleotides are TGTGCCAGCAGTGGGCGGGACAGCCTCTACAATGAGCAGTTCTTC. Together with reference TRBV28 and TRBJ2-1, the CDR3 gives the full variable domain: DVKVTQSSRYLVKRTGEKVFLECVQDMDHENMFWYRQDPGLGLRLIYFSYDVKMKEKGDIPEGYSVSREKKERFSLILESASTNQTSMYLCASSGRDSLYNEQFFGPGTRLTVL.

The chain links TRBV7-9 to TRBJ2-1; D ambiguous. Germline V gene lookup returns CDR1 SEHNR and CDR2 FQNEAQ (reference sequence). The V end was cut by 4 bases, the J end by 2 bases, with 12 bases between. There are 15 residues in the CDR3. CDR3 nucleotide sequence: TGTGCCAGCAGCTCCGGCGTGGGGACCTACAATGAGCAGTTCTTC. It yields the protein CASSSGVGTYNEQFF.